This TCR beta chain is drawn from a study of blood T cells in healthy people across ages. The use of a sample-barcoded 5' primer and a J-beta primer mix characterized a second PCR of about 6 to 11 cycles. TCRdb used MiXCR to reprocess the 5' RACE reads, holding one entry per CDR3 protein. The data show 790,000 or so distinct CDR3 sequences, around 50% seen once. The V gene lost 3 bases and the J gene lost 5 bases, with 26 bases spanning the gap. The CDR3 runs 19 residues. Germline CDR1 reads KGHDR; CDR2 reads SFDVKD. There were healthy Caucasian individuals from Russia, aged about 6 to 100, serving as donors. At least 6 micrograms of total RNA were extracted per sample. Study-wide findings and caveats: Estimates of diversity drawn from one million T cells were considered underestimates. Strong correlation existed between TCR beta diversity and naive T cell percentage.

This clonotype was observed a handful of times. The antigen is undetermined. The sequence was obtained from a man at least 80 years old in good health. Input material: blood. This rearrangement joins TRBV24-1 to TRBJ2-3, with a possible D match to TRBD2 (6 bases). The CDR3 sequence is CATSDPTGGASVRQDTQYF. In DNA, the CDR3 is TGTGCCACCAGTGATCCCACGGGCGGGGCATCGGTGAGGCAAGATACGCAGTATTTT.